These 13 T cell receptor beta chains were all obtained from the same sample, sequenced in a study of CXCR3-negative and CXCR3-positive naive CD8 T cells. Findings and limits, study-wide: More hydrophobic TRB CDR3s were found in CXCR3-positive naive cells than in CXCR3-negative naive cells.

Via 5' RACE with UMI labels, TRB cDNA libraries were prepared. TCRdb reprocessed the 5' RACE reads and reports one entry per CDR3 protein, with no DNA. This sample carries 100,000 to 150,000 distinct CDR3 sequences, with around 0.37% going to the ten biggest clones. Antigen specificity for these receptors is unknown. The sample was naive CXCR3+ CD8+ T cells from blood. The subset here: CD45RO-CCR7+CD27+CD95- naive CD8+ T cells expressing CXCR3 (TNR3+). These receptors were obtained from a human donor in good health. Some clones in this sample may be carry-over from other donors' samples.

The chain combines TRBV7-9 with TRBJ1-5. Per germline, CDR1 SEHNR and CDR2 FQNEAQ (reference sequence). CDR3 length equals 13 residues. This chain's CDR3 is CALEHLSNQPQHF.

The chain uses TRBV6-1 and TRBJ1-4. Germline CDR1 and CDR2: MNHNS and SASEGT. The CDR3 spans 13 residues. CDR3 sequence: CASRWASNEKLFF.

The chain has TRBV7-3 and TRBJ1-2; TCRdb indicates TRBD1, and absent DNA this call remains unverified. The CDR3 consists of 16 residues. CDR1 and CDR2 (germline): SGHTA, FQGTGA. The chain's CDR3 is CASSPLVAVAGYGYTF.

This chain links TRBV7-2 with TRBJ2-7; TCRdb lists TRBD1, though no DNA is available to test this call. This CDR3 region has 14 residues. Per germline, CDR1 SGHTA and CDR2 FQGNSA. The CDR3: CASSSDGQFYEQYF.

This chain joins TRBV29-1 and TRBJ1-2; as DNA is missing, the TRBD1 call by TCRdb cannot be tested. The CDR3 consists of 13 residues. CDR1 SQVTM and CDR2 ANQGSEA come from the germline V gene. The CDR3 reads CSVLGQGDYGYTF.

The chain carries TRBV29-1 and TRBJ2-7; absent DNA, TCRdb's TRBD1 call cannot be checked. The length of the CDR3 is 15 residues. CDR1 is SQVTM and CDR2 is ANQGSEA in the germline V gene. This CDR3 is CSVYRRDRSSYEQYF.

The chain combines TRBV5-4 with TRBJ2-1. The CDR3 is made up of 13 amino acids. Germline V gene lookup returns CDR1 SGHNT and CDR2 YYREEE (reference sequence). The CDR3 sequence is CASSLEVYNEQFF.

This CDR3 is CSVEAGGLTGNEQFF. V usage is TRBV29-1 and J usage is TRBJ2-1; as DNA is missing, the TRBD2 call by TCRdb cannot be tested. The CDR3 runs 15 residues. Germline assignment: CDR1 SQVTM and CDR2 ANQGSEA.

The chain links TRBV7-9 to TRBJ2-1; TCRdb's D call, TRBD1, is unchecked because there is no DNA. This CDR3 comprises 15 residues. Germline V lookup: CDR1 SEHNR, CDR2 FQNEAQ (reference sequence). The CDR3 loop reads CASSLGTGVGNEQFF.

The chain employs TRBV7-9 and TRBJ2-7. CDR1 SEHNR and CDR2 FQNEAQ come from the germline V gene (reference sequence). CDR3 length equals 15 residues. CDR3 sequence: CASSLDPSPFYEQYF.

This chain links TRBV5-4 with TRBJ2-1; TCRdb selects TRBD1, and the lack of DNA leaves this call unchecked. The CDR3 contains 14 residues. Germline V CDR1 and CDR2: SGHNT, YYREEE (reference sequence). The CDR3 reads CASSPPGQINEQFF. Supplemented by reference TRBV5-4 and TRBJ2-1, the full variable domain reads ETGVTQSPTHLIKTRGQQVTLRCSSQSGHNTVSWYQQALGQGPQFIFQYYREEENGRGNFPPRFSGLQFPNYSSELNVNALELDDSALYLCASSPPGQINEQFFGPGTRLTVL.

V gene TRBV4-2 combines with J gene TRBJ1-1; the TCRdb call, TRBD1, lacks DNA for checking. The CDR3 runs to 15 residues. Per the germline V gene, CDR1 is LGHNA and CDR2 is YNFKEQ. The CDR3: CASSRDTGVNTEAFF.

The rearrangement links TRBV5-5 to TRBJ2-2; TCRdb lists TRBD2, though no DNA is available to test this call. This CDR3 is built from 18 residues. Germline CDR1 reads SGHKS; CDR2 reads YYEKEE (reference sequence). The CDR3 sequence is CASSLLPSGRTNTGELFF.